The clone carrying this T cell receptor beta chain was seen repeatedly, ten times or more. Its antigen is not known. This entry comes from a study of breast tumors, draining lymph nodes, adjacent tissues. Study-wide findings and caveats: Data fit most tumor T cells coming from lymph node, expanding in tumor.

Samples came from axillary lymph nodes draining the breast cancer. CDR3 length: 16 amino acids. The V gene end was trimmed by 6 bases and the J gene end by 5 bases; junction bases not matched to a gene: 12. Germline-derived CDR1 and CDR2 are ENHRY and SYGVKD. TCRdb recomputed calls from the multiplex PCR reads with MiXCR, one row per CDR3 protein. The sample yields 100,000 or so distinct CDR3 sequences, around 21% seen once. The chain has TRBV10-3 and TRBJ2-2, with 7 bases lining up with TRBD2. The sequencing input was axillary lymph node tissue. The sequence derives from a female donor with breast cancer. Some clones in this sample may be carry-over from other donors' samples. The chain's CDR3 is CAIRKGEGGRTGELFF. The CDR3 DNA is TGTGCCATCAGAAAAGGGGAGGGAGGGAGGACCGGGGAGCTGTTTTTT.